The 17 T cell receptor beta chains listed next were all sequenced from one sample in a study of T cells in Graves' hyperthyroidism and ophthalmopathy. The TCR beta CDR3 regions underwent amplification using RNA transcripts as the source. First-round RT-PCR targeting the TCR CDR3 was performed with the HTBI primer set. One entry per CDR3 protein results from TCRdb running MiXCR on the multiplex PCR reads. The sample has over 500,000 distinct CDR3 sequences; around 13% are singletons. Source material: blood. Every receptor here comes from a woman between 40 and 50 years old with Graves' hyperthyroidism.

This clonotype was seen repeatedly, ten times or more. This chain connects TRBV2 to TRBJ2-4; D remains unclear. CDR1 and CDR2 from the germline V gene are SNHLY and FYNNEI. The CDR3 is 13 residues long. With 6 bases removed from V and 0 bases from J, the gap between germline ends came to 6 bases. In DNA, the CDR3 is TGTGCCAGCAGGACATTAGCCAAAAACATTCAGTACTTC. It encodes CASRTLAKNIQYF.

This clonotype was counted many times. This sequence joins TRBV19 and TRBJ2-1; 10 bases line up with TRBD2. This CDR3 region has 21 residues. The germline gives CDR1 LNHDA, CDR2 SQIVND (reference sequence). V lost 0 bases to trimming and J lost 8 bases; unmatched junction nucleotides: 22. This CDR3 is CASSIDPPGLAELLRSDEQFF. Written as DNA, the CDR3 is TGTGCCAGTAGTATAGACCCCCCCGGACTAGCGGAGCTCCTAAGAAGCGATGAGCAGTTCTTC.

This clonotype occurred a few times. This sequence joins TRBV7-9 and TRBJ2-1, with a tentative D call TRBD2 (6 bases). Germline assignment: CDR1 SEHNR and CDR2 FQNEAQ (reference sequence). V gave up 5 bases and J gave up 2 bases, with 13 bases separating them. The CDR3 consists of 15 residues. CDR3 region: CASSPPGDPYNEQFF. The CDR3 region has the DNA TGTGCCAGCAGCCCCCCGGGGGACCCCTACAATGAGCAGTTCTTC.

This clonotype was observed at least ten times. The chain is built from TRBV20-1 and TRBJ2-1, with no clear D. The V end was cut by 2 bases, the J end by 6 bases, with 14 bases between. This CDR3 contains 14 residues. CDR1 and CDR2 (germline): DFQATT, SNEGSKA (reference sequence). The CDR3 DNA is TGCAGTGCTAGACGCCCCACGCTTATCAATGAGCAGTTCTTC. It specifies CSARRPTLINEQFF.

V and J are TRBV19 and TRBJ1-5; TRBD1 aligns across 8 bases. Germline CDR1 is LNHDA and CDR2 is SQIVND (reference sequence). CDR3 length equals 16 residues. With 7 bases clipped from V and 0 bases from J, the junction kept 8 bases outside the gene matches. The CDR3 protein is CASKSRTGYSNQPQHF. CDR3 bases: TGTGCCAGTAAAAGCCGGACAGGGTATAGCAATCAGCCCCAGCATTTT.

J is TRBJ2-2 and V is TRBV19; 7 bases fit TRBD2. Losses at the gene ends were 2 bases for V and 5 bases for J; bases not matched to a gene: 8. Germline CDR1 is LNHDA and CDR2 is SQIVND (reference sequence). This CDR3 has 16 residues. The CDR3 DNA follows: TGTGCCAGTAGTATAATGGCGGGAGTAGGAACCGGGGAGCTGTTTTTT. It yields the protein CASSIMAGVGTGELFF.

In this sample, this clonotype turned up many times. This chain connects TRBV6-1 to TRBJ1-2; TRBD1 matches 9 bases. Germline V gives CDR1 MNHNS, CDR2 SASEGT. The CDR3 covers 13 residues. V gave up 2 bases and J gave up 10 bases; unmatched junction bases: 5. The CDR3 DNA reads TGTGCCAGCAGTGAACTCGGGACAGGGTTCTACACCTTC. Residues: CASSELGTGFYTF.

The gene calls are TRBV20-1 and TRBJ1-4; D is ambiguous. CDR1 and CDR2 (germline): DFQATT, SNEGSKA (reference sequence). V was cut by 5 bases and J by 7 bases, with 14 bases left in between. The CDR3 extends over 13 amino acids. The DNA of the CDR3 is TGCAGTGCTTTAGGGTTAATGGGTGAAAAACTGTTTTTT. This gives the protein CSALGLMGEKLFF.

V gene TRBV6-1 combines with J gene TRBJ1-3; 8 bases are a match to TRBD1. V trimming: 5 bases; J trimming: 2 bases; junction bases outside the gene matches: 14. Germline CDR1 is MNHNS and CDR2 is SASEGT. This CDR3 region has 18 residues. CDR3 DNA sequence: TGTGCCAGCAGTATCCCCGGGACAGGACAGTCCCCTGGAAACACCATATATTTT. Amino acid sequence: CASSIPGTGQSPGNTIYF.

This clonotype was observed at least ten times. J is TRBJ2-5 and V is TRBV12-3 or TRBV12-4; a weak D match, TRBD2 (7 bases). The V end lost 5 bases, the J end lost 2 bases, and 12 bases lay between the germline ends. The CDR3 sequence is 14 residues long. The CDR3 DNA reads as TGTGCCAGCAGTATACAGGGAGGGCAAGAGACCCAGTACTTC. Translating gives CASSIQGGQETQYF.

This clonotype came up many times. The V call is TRBV28, the J call TRBJ2-1, with 8 bases fitting TRBD2. Germline CDR1 reads MDHEN; CDR2 reads SYDVKM. The CDR3 totals 16 residues. The V and J ends lost 6 bases and 3 bases, in that order; junction bases with no gene match: 10. CDR3 loop: CASRSGGGGGYNEQFF. The CDR3 bases are TGTGCCAGCAGGTCCGGGGGGGGAGGAGGCTACAATGAGCAGTTCTTC.

V usage is TRBV5-6 and J usage is TRBJ1-1, with D tentatively TRBD1 (5 bases). V lost 2 bases, J lost 6 bases, and 11 bases lay in between. Per germline, CDR1 SGHDT and CDR2 YYEEEE. CDR3 size: 13 residues. CDR3 coding DNA: TGTGCCAGCAGCTTCGACAGAAACGCTGAAGCTTTCTTT. The encoded protein is CASSFDRNAEAFF.

This chain uses TRBV20-1 with TRBJ1-2; D is uncertain. The CDR3 contains 15 residues. Germline loops: CDR1 DFQATT, CDR2 SNEGSKA (reference sequence). Trimming cost V 2 bases and J 8 bases, with 21 bases left between them. The CDR3 DNA is TGCAGTGCTAGAAGTTCCGCGGCAGTCGTAGGGGGCTACACCTTC. Its protein is CSARSSAAVVGGYTF.

The genes are TRBV3-1 and TRBJ2-3; 9 bases align to TRBD2. Germline CDR1 reads LGHDT; CDR2 reads YNNKEL (reference sequence). The CDR3 is made up of 17 amino acids. With V trimmed by 2 bases and J by 5 bases, 11 bases remained unmatched. Here the CDR3 DNA reads TGTGCCAGCAGCCAACCCTCGGGACTAGCTATGCGAGATACGCAGTATTTT. Its translation: CASSQPSGLAMRDTQYF.

Regarding this clonotype: The germline gene is not matched at one end of the junction; a read error may be the cause. This sequence joins TRBV6-1 and TRBJ2-7, with unresolved D. This CDR3 contains 11 residues. Germline V CDR1 and CDR2: MNHNS, SASEGT. CDR3 amino acids: CANSFQYEQYF. CDR3 sequence (DNA): TGTGCCAACAGTTTCCAATACGAGCAGTACTTC.

The V and J genes are TRBV20-1 and TRBJ1-4, with D perhaps matching TRBD1 (5 bases). V lost 4 bases, J lost 0 bases, and 15 bases lay in between. The germline V gene has CDR1 DFQATT and CDR2 SNEGSKA (reference sequence). This CDR3 has 16 residues. For the CDR3, the DNA is TGCAGTGCTACACCGGGACGCCCAACAACTAATGAAAAACTGTTTTTT. It translates to CSATPGRPTTNEKLFF.

This clonotype showed up many times. One base away lies a much larger clone, so this may be a sequencing read error. This chain links TRBV6-1 with TRBJ2-7; TRBD2 matches 11 bases. Germline V gene sequence: CDR1 MNHNS, CDR2 SASEGT. CDR3 length equals 14 residues. The trim removed 6 bases at V and 4 bases at J, leaving 5 bases unmatched. CDR3 DNA sequence: TGTGCCAGCAGCCACACTAGCGGGAGTTACGAGCAGTACTTC. Its translation is CASSHTSGSYEQYF.